These 28 T cell receptor beta chains share one sample of origin, sequenced in a study of blood T cells in healthy people across ages. Primed by a sample-barcoded 5' primer and a J-beta primer mix, a second PCR proceeded for 7 to 11 cycles. Via MiXCR, TCRdb re-called the 5' RACE reads, giving one row per CDR3 protein. The sample has approximately 770,000 distinct CDR3 sequences; 58% are singletons. Sample: blood. The receptor source for this set is a man between 25 and 39 years old in good health.

This clonotype was seen more than once but under ten times. The chain has TRBV3-1 and TRBJ2-2; 11 bases match TRBD1. CDR3 length equals 15 residues. V lost 2 bases and J lost 7; bases outside the gene matches: 3. Germline-derived CDR1 and CDR2 are LGHDT and YNNKEL (reference sequence). Here the CDR3 reads CASSQRTGGHGELFF. The CDR3 DNA is TGTGCCAGCAGCCAACGGACAGGGGGCCACGGGGAGCTGTTTTTT.

DNA of the CDR3: TGCGCCAGCAGCCCCGGGACAGGGGGCTCTGGGGCCAACGTCCTGACTTTC. Its protein is CASSPGTGGSGANVLTF. The V call is TRBV4-3, the J call TRBJ2-6, with 11 bases lining up with TRBD1. Trimming took 4 bases from V and 0 from J; bases not matched to a gene: 2. Germline CDR1 is LGHNA and CDR2 is YSLEER. CDR3 length equals 17 residues.

This clonotype was seen once. This chain connects TRBV7-2 to TRBJ2-5; unclear D gene. The CDR3 spans 13 residues. V was clipped by 5 bases and J by 11 bases, with 18 bases between them. Germline CDR1 SGHTA, CDR2 FQGNSA. The CDR3 is CASSTDRVREQYF. CDR3 nucleotide sequence: TGTGCCAGCAGCACTGACCGGGTACGAGAGCAGTACTTC.

This clonotype was observed once. This chain joins TRBV7-9 and TRBJ2-7; 7 bases match TRBD1. The germline gives CDR1 SEHNR, CDR2 FQNEAQ (reference sequence). The CDR3 has 16 amino acids. V trimming: 2 bases; J trimming: 2 bases; junction bases outside the gene matches: 9. This chain's CDR3 is CASSLPPGQQTYEQYF. The CDR3 DNA is TGTGCCAGCAGCTTACCCCCGGGACAGCAGACCTACGAGCAGTACTTC.

The count of this clonotype is one. The rearrangement joins TRBV6-2 or TRBV6-3 to TRBJ1-1; D remains ambiguous. V was trimmed by 7 bases and J by 3 bases, leaving 9 bases between them. The germline gives CDR1 MNHEY, CDR2 SVGEGT. The CDR3 is 12 amino acids. The CDR3 protein is CASTEAYTEAFF. The DNA for the CDR3 is TGTGCCAGCACGGAGGCTTACACTGAAGCTTTCTTT.

This clonotype has more than one count but fewer than ten. The CDR3 loop is CASSLAPSGGANVYEQYF. As DNA, the CDR3 is TGTGCCAGCAGCTTAGCGCCCAGCGGGGGGGCTAATGTCTACGAGCAGTACTTC. This chain links TRBV7-2 with TRBJ2-7; TRBD2 matches at 10 bases. This CDR3 comprises 18 residues. The V and J ends lost 0 bases and 3 bases, in that order; junction bases with no gene match: 11. CDR1 and CDR2 from the germline V gene are SGHTA and FQGNSA.

J is TRBJ2-7 and V is TRBV7-9, with D maybe TRBD2 (6 bases). Looked up from germline, CDR1 is SEHNR and CDR2 is FQNEAQ (reference sequence). There are 13 residues in the CDR3. Trimming took 4 bases from V and 6 from J, leaving 13 bases between them. CDR3 residues: CASSSTEGGEQYF. CDR3 in DNA: TGTGCCAGCAGCTCCACGGAGGGAGGCGAGCAGTACTTC.

This clonotype was seen just once. DNA of the CDR3: TGTGCCAGCAGCCCGAACCCGGGGAGGGAGCTGTTTTTT. Translating gives CASSPNPGRELFF. The V call is TRBV7-3, the J call TRBJ2-2, with D possibly being TRBD2 (5 bases). V gave up 5 bases and J gave up 9 bases, with 13 bases separating them. CDR3 length equals 13 residues. Germline V gene sequence: CDR1 SGHTA, CDR2 FQGTGA.

This chain connects TRBV29-1 to TRBJ2-1; 10 bases agree with TRBD2. Germline V gives CDR1 SQVTM, CDR2 ANQGSEA. The CDR3 extends over 14 amino acids. Unmatched junction bases numbered 7, after V lost 7 bases and J lost 4 bases. The CDR3, as DNA: TGCAGCGCCACAACTAGCGGGGCTTACAATGAGCAGTTCTTC. As protein: CSATTSGAYNEQFF.

This clonotype was picked up one time. The chain has TRBV28 and TRBJ2-7; 7 nucleotides agree with TRBD1. V lost 6 bases to trimming and J lost 3 bases; unmatched junction nucleotides: 11. In germline, CDR1 is MDHEN, CDR2 SYDVKM. The CDR3 runs 15 residues. CDR3: CASSEATGLDYEQYF. Written as DNA, the CDR3 is TGTGCCAGCAGCGAAGCGACAGGGTTGGACTACGAGCAGTACTTC.

The chain is built from TRBV29-1 and TRBJ1-1, with D unresolved. CDR3 length: 13 residues. Looked up from germline, CDR1 is SQVTM and CDR2 is ANQGSEA. The V and J ends lost 5 bases and 5 bases respectively, with 15 bases between them. CDR3 DNA: TGCAGCGTTCGTCCCACGTTCCGTACTGAAGCTTTCTTT. Protein product: CSVRPTFRTEAFF.

This clonotype is a singleton in its sample. The rearrangement uses TRBV27 and TRBJ2-5, with TRBD1 as a possible D gene (5 bases). V lost 4 bases and J 4 bases, leaving 10 bases between the germline ends. The CDR3 is made up of 13 amino acids. In germline, CDR1 is MNHEY, CDR2 SMNVEV (reference sequence). The DNA for the CDR3 is TGTGCCAGCAGTTCCGACAGATTAGAGACCCAGTACTTC. Translating gives CASSSDRLETQYF.

This clonotype was counted a few times. V gene TRBV12-3 or TRBV12-4 combines with J gene TRBJ2-7, with 9 bases fitting TRBD2. The CDR3 has 15 residues. After removal of 3 bases from V and 2 bases from J, the junction contained 5 bases not matched to a gene. CDR3 in DNA: TGTGCCAGCAGTTTTTCCTTAGCGGGAGCCTACGAGCAGTACTTC. It yields the protein CASSFSLAGAYEQYF.

The chain uses TRBV20-1 and TRBJ2-1; 9 nucleotides align to TRBD2. Germline trimming cut 7 bases from V and 7 bases from J; bases unmatched to any gene: 11. The CDR3 contains 14 residues. Germline-derived CDR1 and CDR2 are DFQATT and SNEGSKA (reference sequence). The CDR3 nucleotides are TGCAGTGGCGTAGCGGGAGCTTTGAGGAATGAGCAGTTCTTC. This translates into CSGVAGALRNEQFF.

The chain uses TRBV7-8 and TRBJ2-4; TRBD2 matches 7 bases. The CDR3 spans 16 residues. V lost 0 bases, J lost 1 base, and 3 bases stayed unmatched. Germline V lookup: CDR1 SGHVS, CDR2 FQNEAQ. The CDR3 nucleotides read TGTGCCAGCAGCTTAGCATTGGGAGGGGCCAAAAACATTCAGTACTTC. This codes for CASSLALGGAKNIQYF.

This clonotype has just one count. This may stem from a read error, because a much larger clone lies one nucleotide away. The genes are TRBV29-1 and TRBJ2-6, with D perhaps matching TRBD1 (5 bases). Per germline, CDR1 SQVTM and CDR2 ANQGSEA. The CDR3 consists of 13 residues. The CDR3 spells CSVYISGASVLTF. CDR3 DNA sequence: TGCAGCGTTTATATCTCTGGGGCCAGCGTCCTGACTTTC.

This chain connects TRBV12-3 or TRBV12-4 to TRBJ2-5, with 7 bases fitting TRBD2. The DNA end favors TRBJ2-7, so the J call may be wrong. The CDR3 runs to 14 residues. The DNA of the CDR3 is TGTGCCAGCAGGTTCAGCGGGACTTCCTACGAGCAGTACTTC. This gives the protein CASRFSGTSYEQYF.

The genes are TRBV29-1 and TRBJ2-2, with TRBD1 matching over 7 bases. CDR1 and CDR2 from the germline V gene are SQVTM and ANQGSEA. This CDR3 has 12 amino acids. V lost 6 bases to trimming and J lost 6 bases; unmatched junction nucleotides: 4. Here the CDR3 reads CSVHRGAGELFF. The CDR3 nucleotides are TGCAGCGTGCACAGGGGAGCCGGGGAGCTGTTTTTT.

The chain has TRBV20-1 and TRBJ1-5; the D is unclear. The germline CDR1 and CDR2 sequences are DFQATT and SNEGSKA (reference sequence). V was pared by 0 bases and J by 0 bases, with 9 bases between. CDR3 length: 15 residues. DNA for the CDR3: TGCAGTGCTAGAGATCTTGGCTATAGCAATCAGCCCCAGCATTTT. Translating it yields CSARDLGYSNQPQHF.

J is TRBJ2-3 and V is TRBV20-1, with D tentatively TRBD1 (6 bases). V gave up 6 bases and J gave up 0 bases, with 16 bases separating them. Germline loops: CDR1 DFQATT, CDR2 SNEGSKA (reference sequence). The CDR3 is made up of 15 amino acids. CDR3 in amino acids: CSAQDSAPSTDTQYF. In DNA form, the CDR3 reads TGCAGTGCGCAGGACAGCGCACCTAGCACAGATACGCAGTATTTT.

The chain recombines TRBV12-3 or TRBV12-4 with TRBJ2-1; 9 bases line up with TRBD2. The CDR3 has 16 residues. V was clipped by 3 bases and J by 4 bases; unmatched bases: 7. The CDR3 DNA reads TGTGCCAGCAGTTTCGGTAGCGGGAGATTATACAATGAGCAGTTCTTC. Amino acids: CASSFGSGRLYNEQFF.

The rearrangement links TRBV28 to TRBJ2-7; 14 bases are a match to TRBD2. The DNA matches TRBJ2-4 better at its end, which makes the J call doubtful. Germline V gene lookup returns CDR1 MDHEN and CDR2 SYDVKM. This CDR3 comprises 16 residues. CDR3 coding DNA: TGTGCCAGCAGGGTAGGGGGGACTAGCGGGAGTTACATTCAGTACTTC. Encoded protein: CASRVGGTSGSYIQYF.

This sequence joins TRBV4-1 and TRBJ2-6; D gene unclear. V shed 8 bases and J shed 1 base, with 9 bases lying between them. CDR1 and CDR2 from the germline V gene are MGHRA and YSYEKL. This CDR3 is 14 amino acids long. CDR3 in amino acids: CASAGTSGANVLTF. CDR3 coding DNA: TGCGCCAGCGCAGGAACGTCTGGGGCCAACGTCCTGACTTTC.

The J gene is TRBJ1-2, the V gene TRBV18, with no clear D. Germline V gene data show CDR1 as KGHSH and CDR2 as LQKENI. Between the trimmed V and J ends, which lost 3 bases and 5 bases, there was a span of 22 bases. This CDR3 is built from 17 residues. The CDR3: CASSPRRDDNINYGYTF. The CDR3 region has the DNA TGTGCCAGCTCACCGCGCAGAGATGACAATATAAATTATGGCTACACCTTC.

The chain is built from TRBV7-2 and TRBJ2-4; TRBD1 aligns across 8 bases. The trim removed 8 bases at V and 0 bases at J, leaving 9 bases unmatched. The CDR3 consists of 16 residues. Germline assignment: CDR1 SGHTA and CDR2 FQGNSA. The CDR3 nucleotides read TGTGCCAGCGGCCTACCAGGGGGCCTAGCCAAAAACATTCAGTACTTC. As protein: CASGLPGGLAKNIQYF. Filled out from reference TRBV7-2 and TRBJ2-4, the complete variable domain reads GAGVSQSPSNKVTEKGKDVELRCDPISGHTALYWYRQSLGQGLEFLIYFQGNSAPDKSGLPSDRFSAERTGGSVSTLTIQRTQQEDSAVYLCASGLPGGLAKNIQYFGAGTRLSVL.

The chain joins TRBV20-1 to TRBJ1-6; 7 nucleotides match TRBD1. Germline-derived CDR1 and CDR2 are DFQATT and SNEGSKA (reference sequence). The J segment lost 6 bases and the V segment lost 5 bases, leaving 7 bases of the junction unmatched. This CDR3 region has 14 residues. Written as DNA, the CDR3 is TGCAGTGCTGGACTCCCAGGGGGTAATTCACCCCTCCACTTT. It is translated as CSAGLPGGNSPLHF.

The chain couples TRBV18 to TRBJ2-1; D could derive from TRBD1 or TRBD2 (5 bases each). Germline CDR1 and CDR2: KGHSH and LQKENI. The CDR3 has 15 residues. Deletions cut 6 bases from V and 6 bases from J, with 18 bases between. CDR3 sequence (DNA): TGTGCCAGCTCTCCTGGTCCCGGGGACCCCAATGAGCAGTTCTTC. Encoded protein: CASSPGPGDPNEQFF.

This clonotype was seen only a few times. The gene calls are TRBV28 and TRBJ2-3; D unresolved. Germline loops: CDR1 MDHEN, CDR2 SYDVKM. The CDR3 is 13 residues long. Trimming cost V 8 bases and J 1 base, with 10 bases left between them. As DNA, the CDR3 is TGTGCCAGCCTTCTAAGTGGCACAGATACGCAGTATTTT. Its protein is CASLLSGTDTQYF.